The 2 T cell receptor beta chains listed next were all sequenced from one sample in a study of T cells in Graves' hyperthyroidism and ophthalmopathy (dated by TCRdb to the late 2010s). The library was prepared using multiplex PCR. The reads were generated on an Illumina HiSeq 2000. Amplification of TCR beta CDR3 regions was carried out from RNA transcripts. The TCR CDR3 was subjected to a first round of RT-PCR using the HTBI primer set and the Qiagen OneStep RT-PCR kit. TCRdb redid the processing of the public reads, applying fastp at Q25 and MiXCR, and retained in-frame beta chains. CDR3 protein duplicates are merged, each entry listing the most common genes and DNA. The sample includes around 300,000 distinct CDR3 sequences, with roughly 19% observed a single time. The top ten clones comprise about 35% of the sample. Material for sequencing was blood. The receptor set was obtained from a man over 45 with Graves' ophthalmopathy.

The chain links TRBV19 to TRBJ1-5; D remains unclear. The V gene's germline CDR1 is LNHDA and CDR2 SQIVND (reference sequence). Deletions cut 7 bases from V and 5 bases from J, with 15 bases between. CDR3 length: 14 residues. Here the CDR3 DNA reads TGTGCCAGTAATGAACTAGGTTGGGATCAGCCCCAGCATTTT. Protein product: CASNELGWDQPQHF.

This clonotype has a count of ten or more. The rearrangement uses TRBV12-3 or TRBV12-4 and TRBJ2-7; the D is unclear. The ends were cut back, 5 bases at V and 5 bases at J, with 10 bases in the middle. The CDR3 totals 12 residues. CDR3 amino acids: CASSPSGHEQYF. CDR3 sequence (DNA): TGTGCCAGCAGTCCCTCGGGCCACGAGCAGTACTTC.